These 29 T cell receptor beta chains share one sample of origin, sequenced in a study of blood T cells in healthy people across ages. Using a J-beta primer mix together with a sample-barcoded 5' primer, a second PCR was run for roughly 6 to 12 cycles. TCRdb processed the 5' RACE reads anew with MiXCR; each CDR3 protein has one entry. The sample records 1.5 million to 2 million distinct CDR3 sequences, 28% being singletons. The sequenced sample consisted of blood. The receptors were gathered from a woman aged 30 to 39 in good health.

CDR3 coding DNA: TGTGCCAGCAGTGAAAGGGTCCGGGGCCTGAGTTTTCAGCCCCAGCATTTT. Translating it yields CASSERVRGLSFQPQHF. V gene TRBV6-1 combines with J gene TRBJ1-5; TRBD1 is a possible D gene (5 bases). The CDR3 totals 17 residues. Germline V gene sequence: CDR1 MNHNS, CDR2 SASEGT. With 2 bases removed from V and 6 bases from J, the gap between germline ends came to 20 bases.

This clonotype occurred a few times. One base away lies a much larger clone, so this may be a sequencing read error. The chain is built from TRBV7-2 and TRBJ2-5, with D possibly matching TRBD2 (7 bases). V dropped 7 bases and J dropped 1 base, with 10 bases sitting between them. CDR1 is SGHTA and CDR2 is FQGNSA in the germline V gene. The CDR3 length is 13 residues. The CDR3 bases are TGTGCCAGCATCGGGGGGCCCCAAGAGACCCAGTACTTC. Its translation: CASIGGPQETQYF.

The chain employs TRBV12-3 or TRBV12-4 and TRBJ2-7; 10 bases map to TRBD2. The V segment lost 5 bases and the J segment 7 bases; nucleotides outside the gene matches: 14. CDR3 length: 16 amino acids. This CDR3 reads CASSPQAGGLDNEQYF. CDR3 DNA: TGTGCCAGCAGTCCACAAGCGGGAGGGCTTGACAATGAGCAGTACTTC.

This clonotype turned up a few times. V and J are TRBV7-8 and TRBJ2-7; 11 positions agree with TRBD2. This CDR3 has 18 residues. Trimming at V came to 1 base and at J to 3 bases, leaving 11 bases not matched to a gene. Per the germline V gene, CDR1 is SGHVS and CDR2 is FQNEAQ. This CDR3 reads CASSLGSQTSGIYYEQYF. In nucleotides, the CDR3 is TGTGCCAGCAGCTTAGGGTCCCAGACTAGCGGGATATACTACGAGCAGTACTTC.

The CDR3 is CASSSQGGSSGANVLTF. CDR3 DNA sequence: TGTGCCAGCAGCTCACAGGGGGGCAGCTCTGGGGCCAACGTCCTGACTTTC. The chain employs TRBV12-3 or TRBV12-4 and TRBJ2-6; TRBD1 matches at 8 bases. The J segment lost 0 bases and the V segment lost 6 bases, leaving 7 bases of the junction unmatched. The CDR3 runs 17 residues.

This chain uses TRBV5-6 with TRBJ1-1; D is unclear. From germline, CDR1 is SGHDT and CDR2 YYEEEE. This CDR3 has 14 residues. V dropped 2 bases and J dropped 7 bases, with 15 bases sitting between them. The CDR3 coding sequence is TGTGCCAGCAGCTTTAATAAAGGACGGCTTGAAGCTTTCTTT. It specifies CASSFNKGRLEAFF.

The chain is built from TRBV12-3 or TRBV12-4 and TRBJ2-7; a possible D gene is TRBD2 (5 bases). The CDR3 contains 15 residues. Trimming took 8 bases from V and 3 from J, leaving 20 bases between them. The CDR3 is CASSPPGCRVYEQYF. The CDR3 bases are TGTGCCAGCTCTCCACCGGGATGCAGAGTCTACGAGCAGTACTTC.

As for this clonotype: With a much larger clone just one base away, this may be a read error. CDR3 sequence: CASSLGGDNTQYF. Written as DNA, the CDR3 is TGCGCCAGCAGCTTGGGGGGCGACAACACTCAGTACTTC. The chain has TRBV5-1 and TRBJ2-7; tentatively, D is TRBD1 (5 bases). In germline, CDR1 is SGHRS, CDR2 YFSETQ. Between the trimmed V and J ends, which lost 0 bases and 10 bases, there was a span of 14 bases. CDR3 length: 13 residues.

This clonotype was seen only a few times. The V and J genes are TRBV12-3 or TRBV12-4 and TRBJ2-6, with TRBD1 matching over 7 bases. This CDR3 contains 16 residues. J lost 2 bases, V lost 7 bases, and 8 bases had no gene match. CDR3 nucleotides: TGTGCCAGCACCCCCACAGGGGAAGCTGGGGCCAACGTCCTGACTTTC. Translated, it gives CASTPTGEAGANVLTF.

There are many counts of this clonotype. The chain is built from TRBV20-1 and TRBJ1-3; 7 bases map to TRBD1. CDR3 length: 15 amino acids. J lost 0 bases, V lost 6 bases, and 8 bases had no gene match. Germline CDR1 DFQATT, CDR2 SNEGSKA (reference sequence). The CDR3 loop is CSARDRVFSGNTIYF. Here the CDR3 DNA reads TGCAGTGCCCGGGACAGAGTTTTCTCTGGAAACACCATATATTTT.

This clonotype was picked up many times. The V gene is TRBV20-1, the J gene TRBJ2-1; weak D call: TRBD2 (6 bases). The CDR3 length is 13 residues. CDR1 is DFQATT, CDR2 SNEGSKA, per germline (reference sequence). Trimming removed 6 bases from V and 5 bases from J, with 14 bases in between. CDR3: CSARTSSDNEQFF. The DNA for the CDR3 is TGCAGTGCGCGAACTAGCAGCGACAATGAGCAGTTCTTC.

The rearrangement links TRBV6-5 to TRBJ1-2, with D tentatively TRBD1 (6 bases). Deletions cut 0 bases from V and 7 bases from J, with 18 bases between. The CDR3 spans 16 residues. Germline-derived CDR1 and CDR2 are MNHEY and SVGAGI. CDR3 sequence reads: CASSYSLRTVSGGYTF. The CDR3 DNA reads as TGTGCCAGCAGTTACTCGCTCAGGACAGTAAGCGGTGGCTACACCTTC.

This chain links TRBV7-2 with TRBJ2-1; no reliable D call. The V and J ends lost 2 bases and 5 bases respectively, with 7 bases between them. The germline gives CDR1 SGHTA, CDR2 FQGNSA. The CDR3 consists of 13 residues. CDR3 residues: CASSLRADNEQFF. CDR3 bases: TGTGCCAGCAGCTTAAGGGCTGACAATGAGCAGTTCTTC.

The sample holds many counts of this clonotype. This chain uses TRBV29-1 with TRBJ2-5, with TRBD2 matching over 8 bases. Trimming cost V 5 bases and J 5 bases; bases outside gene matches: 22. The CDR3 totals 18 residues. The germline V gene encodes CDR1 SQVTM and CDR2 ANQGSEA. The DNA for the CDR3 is TGCAGCGTTCGGGTGCAGGCGGGAGGTAACCCTCACAAGGAGACCCAGTACTTC. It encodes CSVRVQAGGNPHKETQYF.

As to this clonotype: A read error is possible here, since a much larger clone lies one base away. The DNA of the CDR3 is TGTGCCAGCGGCGTGGGCGGGAGGGCCAAATACGAGCAGTACTTC. Amino acids: CASGVGGRAKYEQYF. J is TRBJ2-5 and V is TRBV9; 9 bases agree with TRBD2. The J call may be mistaken, given a closer DNA end match to TRBJ2-7. The germline gives CDR1 SGDLS, CDR2 YYNGEE. The CDR3 totals 15 residues.

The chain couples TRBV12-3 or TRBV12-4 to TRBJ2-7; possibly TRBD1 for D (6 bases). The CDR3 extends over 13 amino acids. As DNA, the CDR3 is TGTATCAGCAGTTTACAACAGGGCTACGAGCAGTACTTC. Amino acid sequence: CISSLQQGYEQYF.

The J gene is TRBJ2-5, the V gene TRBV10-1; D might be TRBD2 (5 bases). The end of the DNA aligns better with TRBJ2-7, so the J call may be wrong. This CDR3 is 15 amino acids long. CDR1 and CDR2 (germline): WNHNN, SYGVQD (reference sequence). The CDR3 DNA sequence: TGCGCCAGCACCTTTCTGGGCGGGCATACCTACGAGCAGTACTTC. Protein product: CASTFLGGHTYEQYF.

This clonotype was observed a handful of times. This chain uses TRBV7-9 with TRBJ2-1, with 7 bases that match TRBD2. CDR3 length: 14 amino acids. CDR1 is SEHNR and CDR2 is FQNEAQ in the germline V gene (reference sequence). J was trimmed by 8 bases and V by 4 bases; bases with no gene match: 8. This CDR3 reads CASSSIAGNYEQFF. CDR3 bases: TGTGCCAGCAGCTCGATAGCGGGCAACTATGAGCAGTTCTTC. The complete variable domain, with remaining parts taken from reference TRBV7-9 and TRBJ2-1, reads DTGVSQNPRHKITKRGQNVTFRCDPISEHNRLYWYRQTLGQGPEFLTYFQNEAQLEKSRLLSDRFSAERPKGSFSTLEIQRTEQGDSAMYLCASSSIAGNYEQFFGPGTRLTVL.

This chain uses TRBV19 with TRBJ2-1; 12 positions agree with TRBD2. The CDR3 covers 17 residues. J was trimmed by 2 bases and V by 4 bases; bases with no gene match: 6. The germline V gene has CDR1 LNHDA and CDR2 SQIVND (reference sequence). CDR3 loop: CASSRSGLAGTYNEQFF. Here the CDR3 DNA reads TGTGCCAGTAGTAGGTCCGGACTAGCGGGAACCTACAATGAGCAGTTCTTC.

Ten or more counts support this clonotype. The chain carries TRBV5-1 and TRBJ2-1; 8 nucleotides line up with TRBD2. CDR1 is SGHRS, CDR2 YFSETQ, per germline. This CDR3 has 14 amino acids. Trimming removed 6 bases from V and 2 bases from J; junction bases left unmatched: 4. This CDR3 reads CASNGGDTYNEQFF. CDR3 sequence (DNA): TGCGCCAGCAACGGGGGGGATACCTACAATGAGCAGTTCTTC. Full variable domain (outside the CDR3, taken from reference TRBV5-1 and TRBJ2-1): KAGVTQTPRYLIKTRGQQVTLSCSPISGHRSVSWYQQTPGQGLQFLFEYFSETQRNKGNFPGRFSGRQFSNSRSEMNVSTLELGDSALYLCASNGGDTYNEQFFGPGTRLTVL.

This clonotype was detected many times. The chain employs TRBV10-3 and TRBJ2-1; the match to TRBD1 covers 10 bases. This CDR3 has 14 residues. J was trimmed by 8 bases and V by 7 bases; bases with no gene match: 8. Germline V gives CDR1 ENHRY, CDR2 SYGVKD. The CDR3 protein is CAITGTGAFHEQFF. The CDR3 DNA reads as TGTGCCATCACCGGGACAGGGGCTTTCCATGAGCAGTTCTTC.

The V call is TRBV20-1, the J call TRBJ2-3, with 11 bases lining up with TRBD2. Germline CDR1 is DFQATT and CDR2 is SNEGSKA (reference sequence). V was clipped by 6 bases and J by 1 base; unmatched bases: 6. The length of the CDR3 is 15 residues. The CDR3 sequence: CSAVAGGLGTDTQYF. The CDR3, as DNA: TGCAGTGCCGTAGCGGGGGGGCTCGGCACAGATACGCAGTATTTT.

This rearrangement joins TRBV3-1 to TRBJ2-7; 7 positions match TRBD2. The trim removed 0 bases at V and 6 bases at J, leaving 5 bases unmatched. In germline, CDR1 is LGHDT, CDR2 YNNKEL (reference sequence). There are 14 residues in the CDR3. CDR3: CASSQEATGGEQYF. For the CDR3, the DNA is TGTGCCAGCAGCCAAGAGGCAACGGGAGGCGAGCAGTACTTC.

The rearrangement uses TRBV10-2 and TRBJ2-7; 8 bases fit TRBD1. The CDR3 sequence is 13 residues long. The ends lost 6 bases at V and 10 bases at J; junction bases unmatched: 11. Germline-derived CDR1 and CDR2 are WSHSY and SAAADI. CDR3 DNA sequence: TGCGCCAGCAGCGCCGTGGCAGGGGGCGACCAGTACTTC. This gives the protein CASSAVAGGDQYF.

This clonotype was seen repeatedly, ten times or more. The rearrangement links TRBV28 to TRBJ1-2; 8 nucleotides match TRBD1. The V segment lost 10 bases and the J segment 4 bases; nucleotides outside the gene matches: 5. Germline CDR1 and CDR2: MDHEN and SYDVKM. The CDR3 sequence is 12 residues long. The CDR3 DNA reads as TGTGCCACAGGGGGCGAGGGCTATGGCTACACCTTC. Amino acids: CATGGEGYGYTF.

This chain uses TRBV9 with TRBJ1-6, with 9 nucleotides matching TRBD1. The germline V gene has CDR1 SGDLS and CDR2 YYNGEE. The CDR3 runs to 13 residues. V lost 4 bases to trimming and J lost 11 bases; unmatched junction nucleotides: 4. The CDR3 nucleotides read TGTGCCAGCAGCACAGGGGGCTCTACACCCCTCCACTTT. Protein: CASSTGGSTPLHF. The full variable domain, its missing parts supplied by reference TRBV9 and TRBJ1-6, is DSGVTQTPKHLITATGQRVTLRCSPRSGDLSVYWYQQSLDQGLQFLIQYYNGEERAKGNILERFSAQQFPDLHSELNLSSLELGDSALYFCASSTGGSTPLHFGNGTRLTVT.

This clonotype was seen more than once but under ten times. The CDR3 DNA follows: TGCAGCGTTGAAGGAGGCGGGAGAACGCAGTATTTT. It translates to CSVEGGGRTQYF. This sequence joins TRBV29-1 and TRBJ2-3, with 7 positions matching TRBD2. Germline CDR1 reads SQVTM; CDR2 reads ANQGSEA. V shed 1 base, J shed 9 bases, and the junction held 4 bases outside the gene matches. There are 12 residues in the CDR3.

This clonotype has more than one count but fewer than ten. CDR3 in amino acids: CASSLHGRVKGEQYF. The CDR3 region has the DNA TGTGCCAGCAGCTTACACGGCAGGGTTAAGGGCGAGCAGTACTTC. V gene TRBV7-9 combines with J gene TRBJ2-7; perhaps TRBD1 as D (5 bases). The CDR3 is 15 residues long. The V gene's germline CDR1 is SEHNR and CDR2 FQNEAQ (reference sequence). The V end was cut by 2 bases, the J end by 6 bases, with 17 bases between. Looking up the rest from reference TRBV7-9 and TRBJ2-7 gives the full variable domain: DTGVSQNPRHKITKRGQNVTFRCDPISEHNRLYWYRQTLGQGPEFLTYFQNEAQLEKSRLLSDRFSAERPKGSFSTLEIQRTEQGDSAMYLCASSLHGRVKGEQYFGPGTRLTVT.

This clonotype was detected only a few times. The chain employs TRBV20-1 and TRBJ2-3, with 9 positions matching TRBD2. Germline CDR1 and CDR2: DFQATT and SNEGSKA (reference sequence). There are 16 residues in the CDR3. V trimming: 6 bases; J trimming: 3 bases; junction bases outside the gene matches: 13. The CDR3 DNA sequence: TGCAGTGCGCCTCCCGCGACTAGCGGATCAACAGATACGCAGTATTTT. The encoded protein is CSAPPATSGSTDTQYF.